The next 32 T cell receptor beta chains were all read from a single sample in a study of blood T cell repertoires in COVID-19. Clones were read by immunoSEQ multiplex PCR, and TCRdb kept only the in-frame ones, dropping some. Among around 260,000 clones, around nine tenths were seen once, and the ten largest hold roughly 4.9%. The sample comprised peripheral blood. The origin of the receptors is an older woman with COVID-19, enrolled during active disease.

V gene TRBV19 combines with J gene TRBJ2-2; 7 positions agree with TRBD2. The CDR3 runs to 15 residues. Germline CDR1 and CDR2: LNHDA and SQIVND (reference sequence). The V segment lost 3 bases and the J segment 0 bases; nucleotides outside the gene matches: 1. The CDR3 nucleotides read TGTGCCAGTAGTATGCGGGGGACGAACACCGGGGAGCTGTTTTTT. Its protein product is CASSMRGTNTGELFF.

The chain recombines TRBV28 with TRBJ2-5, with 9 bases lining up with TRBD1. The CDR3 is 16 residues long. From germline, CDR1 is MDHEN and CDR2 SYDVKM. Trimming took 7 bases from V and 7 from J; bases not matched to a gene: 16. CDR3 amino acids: CASTAAVGTGWVTQYF. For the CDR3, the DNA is TGTGCCAGCACCGCCGCGGTGGGGACAGGGTGGGTGACCCAGTACTTC.

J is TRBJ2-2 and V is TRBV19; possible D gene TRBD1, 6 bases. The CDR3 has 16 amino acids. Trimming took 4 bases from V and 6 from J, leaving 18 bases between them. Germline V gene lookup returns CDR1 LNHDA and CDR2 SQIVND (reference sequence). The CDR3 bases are TGTGCCAGTAGTAGGGGTGTGGCAGGGGAGTCCGGGGAGCTGTTTTTT. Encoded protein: CASSRGVAGESGELFF.

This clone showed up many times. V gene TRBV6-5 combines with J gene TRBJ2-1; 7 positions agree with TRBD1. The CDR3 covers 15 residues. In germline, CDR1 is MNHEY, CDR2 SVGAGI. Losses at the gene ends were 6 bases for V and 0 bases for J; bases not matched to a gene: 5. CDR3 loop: CASSPDRDSYNEQFF. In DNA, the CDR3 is TGTGCCAGCAGCCCAGACAGGGACTCCTACAATGAGCAGTTCTTC.

CDR3 sequence (DNA): TGCAGTGCTAGTTTGCAGGGGGCGGCTTTCTTT. Translation gives CSASLQGAAFF. The chain links TRBV20-1 to TRBJ1-1; 8 bases are a match to TRBD1. The J segment lost 11 bases and the V segment lost 3 bases, leaving 5 bases of the junction unmatched. Germline V CDR1 and CDR2: DFQATT, SNEGSKA (reference sequence). This CDR3 spans 11 amino acids.

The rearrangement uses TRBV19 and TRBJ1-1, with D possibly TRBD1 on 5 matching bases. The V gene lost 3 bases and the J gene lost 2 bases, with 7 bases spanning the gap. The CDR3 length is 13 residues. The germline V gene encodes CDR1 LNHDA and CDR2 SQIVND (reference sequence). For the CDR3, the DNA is TGTGCCAGTAGTATGGGGCCAAACACTGAAGCTTTCTTT. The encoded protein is CASSMGPNTEAFF.

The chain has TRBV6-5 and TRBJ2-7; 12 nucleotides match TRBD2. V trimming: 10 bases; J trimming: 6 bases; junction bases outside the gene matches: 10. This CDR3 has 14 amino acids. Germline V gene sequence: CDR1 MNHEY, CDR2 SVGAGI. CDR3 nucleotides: TGTGCCACCGCGACTAGCGGGAGAGTCGGCGAGCAGTACTTC. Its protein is CATATSGRVGEQYF.

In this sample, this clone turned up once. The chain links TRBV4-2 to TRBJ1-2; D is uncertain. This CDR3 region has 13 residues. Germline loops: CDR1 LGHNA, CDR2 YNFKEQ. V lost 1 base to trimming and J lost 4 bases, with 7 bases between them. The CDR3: CASSQVNSYGYTF. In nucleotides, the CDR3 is TGTGCCAGCAGCCAAGTTAACTCCTATGGCTACACCTTC.

CDR3 protein: CASSHGLAVNTGELFF. The CDR3 DNA is TGTGCCAGCAGCCATGGACTAGCGGTGAACACCGGGGAGCTGTTTTTT. The V and J genes are TRBV11-1 and TRBJ2-2, with 10 bases aligning to TRBD2. V gave up 5 bases and J gave up 1 base; unmatched junction bases: 4. The CDR3 length is 16 residues. Germline V gives CDR1 SGHAT, CDR2 FQDESV (reference sequence).

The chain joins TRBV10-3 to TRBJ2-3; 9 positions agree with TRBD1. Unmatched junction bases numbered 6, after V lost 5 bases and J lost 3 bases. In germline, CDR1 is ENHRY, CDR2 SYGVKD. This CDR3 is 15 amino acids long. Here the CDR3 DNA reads TGTGCCATCAGTTACAGGGGGCGGGGGACAGATACGCAGTATTTT. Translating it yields CAISYRGRGTDTQYF.

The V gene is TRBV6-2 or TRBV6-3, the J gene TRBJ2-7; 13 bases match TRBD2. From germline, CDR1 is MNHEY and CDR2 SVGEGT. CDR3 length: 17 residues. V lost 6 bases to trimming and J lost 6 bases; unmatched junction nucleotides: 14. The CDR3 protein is CASRPLPGTSGKSEQYF. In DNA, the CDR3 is TGTGCCAGCAGACCTCTTCCCGGGACTAGCGGGAAGAGCGAGCAGTACTTC.

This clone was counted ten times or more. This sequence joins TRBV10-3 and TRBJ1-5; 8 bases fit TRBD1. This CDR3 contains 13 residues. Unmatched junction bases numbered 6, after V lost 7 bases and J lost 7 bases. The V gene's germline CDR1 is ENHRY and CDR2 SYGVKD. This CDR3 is CAIKDREGQPQHF. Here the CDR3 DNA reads TGTGCCATCAAGGACAGGGAAGGGCAGCCCCAGCATTTT.

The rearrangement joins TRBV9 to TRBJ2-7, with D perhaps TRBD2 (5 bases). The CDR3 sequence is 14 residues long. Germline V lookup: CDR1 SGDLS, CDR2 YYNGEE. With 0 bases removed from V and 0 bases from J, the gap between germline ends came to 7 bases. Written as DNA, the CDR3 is TGTGCCAGCAGCGTAGTCGACTACTCCTACGAGCAGTACTTC. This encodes CASSVVDYSYEQYF.

Here the CDR3 DNA reads TGTGCCAGCAGTGACGGTGAGATCCGAGAGACCCAGTACTTC. Protein sequence: CASSDGEIRETQYF. This rearrangement joins TRBV2 to TRBJ2-5; D is ambiguous. Germline V gene sequence: CDR1 SNHLY, CDR2 FYNNEI. Deletions cut 3 bases from V and 4 bases from J, with 12 bases between. The length of the CDR3 is 14 residues.

CDR3 protein: CAWSAYRGETQYF. DNA for the CDR3: TGTGCCTGGAGCGCGTACAGGGGAGAGACCCAGTACTTC. The chain joins TRBV30 to TRBJ2-5; 7 nucleotides align to TRBD1. The V segment lost 3 bases and the J segment 4 bases; nucleotides outside the gene matches: 5. This CDR3 contains 13 residues. The germline gives CDR1 GTSNPN, CDR2 SVGIG (reference sequence).

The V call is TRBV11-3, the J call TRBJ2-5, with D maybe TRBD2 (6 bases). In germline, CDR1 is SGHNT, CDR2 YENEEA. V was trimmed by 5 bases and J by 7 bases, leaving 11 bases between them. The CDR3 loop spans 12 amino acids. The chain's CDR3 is CASSLPGGTQYF. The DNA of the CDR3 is TGTGCCAGCAGCCTTCCCGGGGGGACCCAGTACTTC.

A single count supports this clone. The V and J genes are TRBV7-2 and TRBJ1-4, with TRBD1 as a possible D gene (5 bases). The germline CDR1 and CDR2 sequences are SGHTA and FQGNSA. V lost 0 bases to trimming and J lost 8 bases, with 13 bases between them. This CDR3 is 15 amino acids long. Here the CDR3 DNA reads TGTGCCAGCAGCTTAGCGCCCGGGACTGGGGAAAAACTGTTTTTT. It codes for CASSLAPGTGEKLFF.

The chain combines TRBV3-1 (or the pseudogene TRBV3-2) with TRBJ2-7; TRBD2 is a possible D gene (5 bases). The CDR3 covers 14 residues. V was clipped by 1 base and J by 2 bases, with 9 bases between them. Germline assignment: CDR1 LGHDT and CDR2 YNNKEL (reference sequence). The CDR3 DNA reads TGTGCCAGCAGCCAAGCCCCCGGGACCTACGAGCAGTACTTC. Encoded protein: CASSQAPGTYEQYF.

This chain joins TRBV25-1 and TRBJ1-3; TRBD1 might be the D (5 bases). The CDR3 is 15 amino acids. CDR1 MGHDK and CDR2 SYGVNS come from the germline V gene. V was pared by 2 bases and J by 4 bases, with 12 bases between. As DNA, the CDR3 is TGTGCCAGCAGTGAAGGCAGGGTTGGGGGAAACACCATATATTTT. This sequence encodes CASSEGRVGGNTIYF.

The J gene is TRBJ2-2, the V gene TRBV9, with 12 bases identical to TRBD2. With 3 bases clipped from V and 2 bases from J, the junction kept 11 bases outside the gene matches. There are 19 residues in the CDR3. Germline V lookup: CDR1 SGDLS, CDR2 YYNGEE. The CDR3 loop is CASSARTSGAVTNTGELFF. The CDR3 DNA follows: TGTGCCAGCAGCGCGCGGACTAGCGGGGCCGTTACTAACACCGGGGAGCTGTTTTTT.

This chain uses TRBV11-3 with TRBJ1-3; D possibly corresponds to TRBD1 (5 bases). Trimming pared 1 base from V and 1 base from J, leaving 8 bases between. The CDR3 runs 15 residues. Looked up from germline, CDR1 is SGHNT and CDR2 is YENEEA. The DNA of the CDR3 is TGTGCCAGCAGCTTAGGCGGGACTTCTGGAAACACCATATATTTT. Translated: CASSLGGTSGNTIYF.

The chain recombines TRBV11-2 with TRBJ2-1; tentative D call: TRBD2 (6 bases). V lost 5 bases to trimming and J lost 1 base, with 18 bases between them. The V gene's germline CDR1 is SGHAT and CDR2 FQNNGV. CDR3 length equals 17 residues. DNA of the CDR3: TGTGCCAGCAGCCAGACCCCTGGAGGGAGGTCCTACAATGAGCAGTTCTTC. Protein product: CASSQTPGGRSYNEQFF.

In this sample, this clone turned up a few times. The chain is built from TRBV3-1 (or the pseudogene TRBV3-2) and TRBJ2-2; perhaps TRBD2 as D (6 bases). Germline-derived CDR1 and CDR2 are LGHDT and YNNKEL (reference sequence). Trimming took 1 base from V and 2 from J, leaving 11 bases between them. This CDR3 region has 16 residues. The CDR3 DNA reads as TGTGCCAGCAGCCAAGGGCTAGCGATCAACACCGGGGAGCTGTTTTTT. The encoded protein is CASSQGLAINTGELFF.

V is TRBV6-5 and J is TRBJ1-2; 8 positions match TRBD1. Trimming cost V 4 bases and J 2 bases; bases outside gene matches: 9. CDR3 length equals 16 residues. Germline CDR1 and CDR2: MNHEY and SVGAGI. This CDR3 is CASSSRGQGLNYGYTF. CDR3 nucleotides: TGTGCCAGCAGTTCCCGTGGACAGGGTTTAAACTATGGCTACACCTTC.

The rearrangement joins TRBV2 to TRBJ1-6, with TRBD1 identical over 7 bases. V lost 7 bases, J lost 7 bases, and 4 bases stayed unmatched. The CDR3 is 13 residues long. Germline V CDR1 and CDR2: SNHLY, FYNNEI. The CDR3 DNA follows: TGTGCCAGCAAGGACAGGCCAAATTCACCCCTCCACTTT. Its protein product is CASKDRPNSPLHF.

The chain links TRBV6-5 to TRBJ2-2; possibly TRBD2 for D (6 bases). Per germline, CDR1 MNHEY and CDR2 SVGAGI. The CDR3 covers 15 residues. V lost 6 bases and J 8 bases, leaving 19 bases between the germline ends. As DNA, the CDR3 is TGTGCCAGCAGGCCAAGAGGAGGGTTTCAAGGGGAGCTGTTTTTT. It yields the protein CASRPRGGFQGELFF.

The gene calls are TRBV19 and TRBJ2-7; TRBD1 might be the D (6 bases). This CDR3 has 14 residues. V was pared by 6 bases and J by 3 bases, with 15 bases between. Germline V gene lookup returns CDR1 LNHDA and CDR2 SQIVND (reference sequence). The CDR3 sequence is CASSLTGSYYEQYF. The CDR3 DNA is TGTGCCAGTAGCTTGACAGGTAGTTACTACGAGCAGTACTTC. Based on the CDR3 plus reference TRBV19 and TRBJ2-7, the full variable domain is DGGITQSPKYLFRKEGQNVTLSCEQNLNHDAMYWYRQDPGQGLRLIYYSQIVNDFQKGDIAEGYSVSREKKESFPLTVTSAQKNPTAFYLCASSLTGSYYEQYFGPGTRLTVT.

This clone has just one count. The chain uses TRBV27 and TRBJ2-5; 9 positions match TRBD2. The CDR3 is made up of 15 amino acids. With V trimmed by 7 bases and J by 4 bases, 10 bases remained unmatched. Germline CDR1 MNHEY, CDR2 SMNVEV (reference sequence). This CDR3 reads CASTPLGSGRETQYF. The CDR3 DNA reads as TGTGCCAGCACCCCGTTGGGTAGCGGGAGAGAGACCCAGTACTTC.

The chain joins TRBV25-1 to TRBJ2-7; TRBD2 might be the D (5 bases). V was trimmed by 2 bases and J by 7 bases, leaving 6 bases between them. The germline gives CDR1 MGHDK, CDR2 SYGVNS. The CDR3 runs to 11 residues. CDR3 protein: CASSEPGEQYF. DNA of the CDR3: TGTGCCAGCAGTGAACCGGGGGAGCAGTACTTC.

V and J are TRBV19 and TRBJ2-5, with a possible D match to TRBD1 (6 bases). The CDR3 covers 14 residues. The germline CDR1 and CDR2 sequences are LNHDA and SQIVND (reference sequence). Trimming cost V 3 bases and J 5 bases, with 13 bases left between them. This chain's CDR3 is CASSILGARETQYF. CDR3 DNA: TGTGCCAGTAGTATCCTGGGGGCTAGGGAGACCCAGTACTTC.

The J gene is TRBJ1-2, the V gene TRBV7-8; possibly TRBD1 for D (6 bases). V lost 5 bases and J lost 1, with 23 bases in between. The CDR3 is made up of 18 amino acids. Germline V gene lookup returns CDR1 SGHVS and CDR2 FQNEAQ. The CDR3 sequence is CASSGKQGPLLINYGYTF. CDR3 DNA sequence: TGTGCCAGCAGCGGAAAACAGGGCCCCTTACTGATTAACTATGGCTACACCTTC. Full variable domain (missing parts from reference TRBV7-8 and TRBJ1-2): GAGVSQSPRYKVAKRGQDVALRCDPISGHVSLFWYQQALGQGPEFLTYFQNEAQLDKSGLPSDRFFAERPEGSVSTLKIQRTQQEDSAVYLCASSGKQGPLLINYGYTFGSGTRLTVV.

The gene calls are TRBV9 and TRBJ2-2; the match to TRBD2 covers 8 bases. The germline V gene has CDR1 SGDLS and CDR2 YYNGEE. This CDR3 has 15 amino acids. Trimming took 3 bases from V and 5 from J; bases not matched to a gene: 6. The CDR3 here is CASSAHGGDTGELFF. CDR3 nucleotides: TGTGCCAGCAGCGCCCACGGGGGGGATACCGGGGAGCTGTTTTTT.